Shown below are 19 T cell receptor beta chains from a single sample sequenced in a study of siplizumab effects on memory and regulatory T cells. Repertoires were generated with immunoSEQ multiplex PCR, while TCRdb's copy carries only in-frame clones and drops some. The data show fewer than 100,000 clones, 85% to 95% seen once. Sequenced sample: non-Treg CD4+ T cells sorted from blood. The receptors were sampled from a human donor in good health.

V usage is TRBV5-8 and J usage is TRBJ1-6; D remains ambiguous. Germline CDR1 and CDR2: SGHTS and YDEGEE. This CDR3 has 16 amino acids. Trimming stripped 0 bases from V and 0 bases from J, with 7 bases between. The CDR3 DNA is TGTGCCAGCAGCTTGGTGGGGAGCTCCTATAATTCACCCCTCCACTTT. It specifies CASSLVGSSYNSPLHF.

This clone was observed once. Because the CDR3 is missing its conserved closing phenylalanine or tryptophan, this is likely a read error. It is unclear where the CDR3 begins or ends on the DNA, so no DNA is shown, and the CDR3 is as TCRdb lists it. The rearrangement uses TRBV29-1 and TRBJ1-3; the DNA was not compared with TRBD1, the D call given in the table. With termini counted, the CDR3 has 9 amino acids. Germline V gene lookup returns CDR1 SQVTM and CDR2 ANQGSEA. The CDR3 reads CSGQGPPNG.

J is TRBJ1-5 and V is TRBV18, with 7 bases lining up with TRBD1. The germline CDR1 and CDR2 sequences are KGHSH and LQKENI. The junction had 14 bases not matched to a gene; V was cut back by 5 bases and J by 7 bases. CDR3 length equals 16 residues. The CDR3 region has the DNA TGTGCCAGCTCATCTCAGACAGGGTTGGGCGGACAGCCCCAGCATTTT. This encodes CASSSQTGLGGQPQHF.

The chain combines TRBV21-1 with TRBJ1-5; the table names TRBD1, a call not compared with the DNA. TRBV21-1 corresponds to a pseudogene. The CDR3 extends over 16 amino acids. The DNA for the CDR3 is TGTGCCAGCAGCAATAGAGGGACAGATAGCAATCAGCCCCAGCATTTT. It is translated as CASSNRGTDSNQPQHF.

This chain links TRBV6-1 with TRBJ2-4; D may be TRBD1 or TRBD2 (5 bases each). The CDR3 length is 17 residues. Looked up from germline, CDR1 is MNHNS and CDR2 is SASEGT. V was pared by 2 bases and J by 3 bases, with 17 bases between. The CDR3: CASSEHGHGTGKNIQYF. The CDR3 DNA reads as TGTGCCAGCAGTGAACATGGGCACGGGACCGGCAAAAACATTCAGTACTTC.

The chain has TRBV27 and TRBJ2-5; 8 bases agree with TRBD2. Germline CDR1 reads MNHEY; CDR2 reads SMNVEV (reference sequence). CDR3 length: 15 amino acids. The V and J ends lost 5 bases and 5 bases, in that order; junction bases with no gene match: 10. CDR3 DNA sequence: TGTGCCAGCAGTCCCCGGACTAGCCGCGGGGAGACCCAGTACTTC. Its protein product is CASSPRTSRGETQYF.

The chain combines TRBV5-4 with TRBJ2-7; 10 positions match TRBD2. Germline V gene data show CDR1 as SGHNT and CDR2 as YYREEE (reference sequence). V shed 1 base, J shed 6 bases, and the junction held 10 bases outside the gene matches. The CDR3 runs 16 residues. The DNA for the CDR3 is TGTGCCAGCAGCTTGTGGCTAGCGGGAGAATGGAGCGAGCAGTACTTC. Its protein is CASSLWLAGEWSEQYF.

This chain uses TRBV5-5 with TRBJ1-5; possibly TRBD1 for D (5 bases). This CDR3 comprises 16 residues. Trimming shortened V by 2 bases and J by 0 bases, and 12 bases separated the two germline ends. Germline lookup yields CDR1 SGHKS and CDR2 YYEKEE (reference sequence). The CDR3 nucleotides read TGTGCCAGCAGCTTAACCCAGGGCTATAGCAATCAGCCCCAGCATTTT. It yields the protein CASSLTQGYSNQPQHF.

CDR3 in DNA: TGCAGCGTTGAAGGAGTATCCATCCTAAGCAATGAGCAGTTCTTC. It specifies CSVEGVSILSNEQFF. The chain couples TRBV29-1 to TRBJ2-1; D ambiguous. CDR1 is SQVTM and CDR2 is ANQGSEA in the germline V gene. The germline V and J ends were trimmed by 1 base and 6 bases, with 16 bases remaining between them. This CDR3 region has 15 residues.

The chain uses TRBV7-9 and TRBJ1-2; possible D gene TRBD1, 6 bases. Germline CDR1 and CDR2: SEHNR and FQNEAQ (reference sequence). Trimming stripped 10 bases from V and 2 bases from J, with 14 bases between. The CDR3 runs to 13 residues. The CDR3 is CAIHGGANYGYTF. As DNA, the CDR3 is TGTGCCATCCATGGGGGGGCGAACTATGGCTACACCTTC.

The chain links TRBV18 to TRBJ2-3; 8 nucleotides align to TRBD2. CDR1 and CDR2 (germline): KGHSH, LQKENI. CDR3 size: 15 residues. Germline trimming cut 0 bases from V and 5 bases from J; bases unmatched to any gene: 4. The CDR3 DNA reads TGTGCCAGCTCACCACCGAGCGGGAGATTAGATACGCAGTATTTT. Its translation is CASSPPSGRLDTQYF.

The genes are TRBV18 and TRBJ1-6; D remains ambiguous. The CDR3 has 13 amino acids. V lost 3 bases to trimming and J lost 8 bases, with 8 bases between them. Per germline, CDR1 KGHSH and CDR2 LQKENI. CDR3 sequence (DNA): TGTGCCAGCTCACCCATGAAGGATTCACCCCTCCACTTT. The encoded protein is CASSPMKDSPLHF.

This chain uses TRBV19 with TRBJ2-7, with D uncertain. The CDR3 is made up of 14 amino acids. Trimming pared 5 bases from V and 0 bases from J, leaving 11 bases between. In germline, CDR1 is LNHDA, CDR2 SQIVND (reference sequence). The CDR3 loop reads CASSSRRSSYEQYF. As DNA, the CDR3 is TGTGCCAGTAGTTCCCGACGGAGCTCCTACGAGCAGTACTTC. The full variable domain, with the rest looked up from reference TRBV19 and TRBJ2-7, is DGGITQSPKYLFRKEGQNVTLSCEQNLNHDAMYWYRQDPGQGLRLIYYSQIVNDFQKGDIAEGYSVSREKKESFPLTVTSAQKNPTAFYLCASSSRRSSYEQYFGPGTRLTVT.

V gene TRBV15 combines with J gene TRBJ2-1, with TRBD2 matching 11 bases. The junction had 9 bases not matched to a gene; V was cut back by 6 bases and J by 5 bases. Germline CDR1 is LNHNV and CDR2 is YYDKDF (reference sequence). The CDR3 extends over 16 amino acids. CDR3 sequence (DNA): TGTGCCACCAGTCAGACTAGCGGGGCTATCCACAATGAGCAGTTCTTC. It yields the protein CATSQTSGAIHNEQFF.

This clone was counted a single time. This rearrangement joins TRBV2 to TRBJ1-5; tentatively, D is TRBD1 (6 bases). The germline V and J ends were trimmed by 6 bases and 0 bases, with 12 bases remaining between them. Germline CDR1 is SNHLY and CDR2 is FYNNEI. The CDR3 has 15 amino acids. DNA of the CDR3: TGTGCCAGCAGCAGGGGTCGGGATAGCAATCAGCCCCAGCATTTT. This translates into CASSRGRDSNQPQHF. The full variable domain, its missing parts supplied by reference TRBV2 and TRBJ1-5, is EPEVTQTPSHQVTQMGQEVILRCVPISNHLYFYWYRQILGQKVEFLVSFYNNEISEKSEIFDDQFSVERPDGSNFTLKIRSTKLEDSAMYFCASSRGRDSNQPQHFGDGTRLSIL.

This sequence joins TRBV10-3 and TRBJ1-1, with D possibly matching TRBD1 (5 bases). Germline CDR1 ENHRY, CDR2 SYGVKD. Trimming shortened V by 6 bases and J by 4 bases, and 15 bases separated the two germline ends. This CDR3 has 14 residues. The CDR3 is CAISPRTTSTEAFF. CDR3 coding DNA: TGTGCCATCAGCCCAAGGACAACGAGCACTGAAGCTTTCTTT.

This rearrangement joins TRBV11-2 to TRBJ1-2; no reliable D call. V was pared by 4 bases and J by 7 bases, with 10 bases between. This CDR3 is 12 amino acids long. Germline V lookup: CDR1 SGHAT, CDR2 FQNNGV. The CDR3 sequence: CASSSSLAGYTF. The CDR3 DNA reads TGTGCCAGCAGCTCTTCGCTGGCTGGCTACACCTTC.

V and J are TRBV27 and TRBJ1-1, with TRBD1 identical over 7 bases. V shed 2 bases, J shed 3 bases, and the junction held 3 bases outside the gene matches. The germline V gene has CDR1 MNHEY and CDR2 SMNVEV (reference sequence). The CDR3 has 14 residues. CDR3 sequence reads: CASSLQGGYTEAFF. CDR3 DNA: TGTGCCAGCAGTTTACAAGGGGGCTACACTGAAGCTTTCTTT.

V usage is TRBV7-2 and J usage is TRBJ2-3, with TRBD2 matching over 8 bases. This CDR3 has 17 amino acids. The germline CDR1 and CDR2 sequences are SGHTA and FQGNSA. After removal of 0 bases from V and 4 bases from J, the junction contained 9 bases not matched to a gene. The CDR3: CASSLAPKRGLPDTQYF. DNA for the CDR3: TGTGCCAGCAGCTTAGCGCCTAAGCGGGGGTTACCAGATACGCAGTATTTT.